Shown below are 8 T cell receptor beta chains from a single sample sequenced in a study of blood T cell repertoires in COVID-19. Method: immunoSEQ multiplex PCR; TCRdb's copy keeps in-frame clones and lacks some. Found here are approximately 500,000 clones, approximately 83% of them singletons; the top ten hold 3% to 4%. Material: peripheral blood. The receptor set was obtained from a human donor in a cohort sampled during active COVID-19.

The rearrangement links TRBV28 to TRBJ2-5; 7 bases line up with TRBD1. The CDR3 runs to 14 residues. V lost 6 bases to trimming and J lost 3 bases; unmatched junction nucleotides: 7. Germline V gives CDR1 MDHEN, CDR2 SYDVKM. In DNA, the CDR3 is TGTGCCAGCAGCCAACAGGGGATGGAAGAGACCCAGTACTTC. Its protein is CASSQQGMEETQYF.

The J gene is TRBJ2-2, the V gene TRBV7-3; the match to TRBD1 covers 10 bases. Germline V lookup: CDR1 SGHTA, CDR2 FQGTGA. The trim removed 4 bases at V and 5 bases at J, leaving 7 bases unmatched. The CDR3 runs 16 residues. The CDR3 DNA reads TGTGCCAGCAGCTCGTCGGGACAGGGGTCGACCGGGGAGCTGTTTTTT. Translating it yields CASSSSGQGSTGELFF.

This chain joins TRBV5-4 and TRBJ1-1, with no clear D. The CDR3 loop spans 12 amino acids. The germline V and J ends were trimmed by 7 bases and 6 bases, with 13 bases remaining between them. Germline lookup yields CDR1 SGHNT and CDR2 YYREEE (reference sequence). CDR3 protein: CASSPFGSEAFF. The CDR3 bases are TGTGCCAGCTCCCCGTTCGGGTCTGAAGCTTTCTTT. Full variable domain (outside the CDR3, taken from reference TRBV5-4 and TRBJ1-1): ETGVTQSPTHLIKTRGQQVTLRCSSQSGHNTVSWYQQALGQGPQFIFQYYREEENGRGNFPPRFSGLQFPNYSSELNVNALELDDSALYLCASSPFGSEAFFGQGTRLTVV.

The chain employs TRBV6-5 and TRBJ2-1; TRBD1 agrees at 7 bases. With V trimmed by 7 bases and J by 7 bases, 13 bases remained unmatched. The CDR3 covers 15 residues. Germline V gene lookup returns CDR1 MNHEY and CDR2 SVGAGI. CDR3 in amino acids: CASIEGGSWSNEQFF. The CDR3 bases are TGTGCCAGCATCGAAGGGGGCAGCTGGTCGAATGAGCAGTTCTTC.

This chain joins TRBV7-3 and TRBJ2-5; a weak D match, TRBD2 (5 bases). The CDR3 has 13 residues. V was shortened by 4 bases and J by 5 bases, with 11 bases between the two germline ends. Germline-derived CDR1 and CDR2 are SGHTA and FQGTGA. This CDR3 is CASSYSREETQYF. The CDR3 DNA sequence: TGTGCCAGCAGCTATTCTAGGGAGGAGACCCAGTACTTC.

The rearrangement links TRBV28 to TRBJ2-6; 7 nucleotides line up with TRBD1. This CDR3 is 16 amino acids long. The germline gives CDR1 MDHEN, CDR2 SYDVKM. V lost 7 bases and J lost 0; bases outside the gene matches: 6. As DNA, the CDR3 is TGTGCCAGCATCCGAGGGGGCAACTCTGGGGCCAACGTCCTGACTTTC. It encodes CASIRGGNSGANVLTF.

The chain combines TRBV19 with TRBJ1-3, with a possible D match to TRBD1 (5 bases). CDR1 is LNHDA and CDR2 is SQIVND in the germline V gene (reference sequence). V lost 10 bases to trimming and J lost 0 bases, with 10 bases between them. CDR3 length: 13 residues. The CDR3 spells CAIGANSGNTIYF. In DNA, the CDR3 is TGTGCCATAGGGGCAAACTCTGGAAACACCATATATTTT.

This chain connects TRBV27 to TRBJ2-3; D perhaps matches TRBD2 (5 bases). Germline CDR1 MNHEY, CDR2 SMNVEV (reference sequence). The length of the CDR3 is 14 residues. The V end lost 7 bases, the J end lost 5 bases, and 16 bases lay between the germline ends. The chain's CDR3 is CASTWLGAGDTQYF. The CDR3 bases are TGTGCCAGCACCTGGTTGGGAGCTGGAGATACGCAGTATTTT.